These 5 T cell receptor beta chains originate from one sample sequenced in a study of cytomegalovirus exposure and HLA in healthy donors. PCR was performed using 60 Vbeta and 13 Jbeta primers. The assay was immunoSEQ multiplex PCR, and TCRdb's table has in-frame clones only and misses some. The sample comprises around 140,000 clones, more than 75% of which are singletons, and about 1.1% rests with the top ten. Source material: PBMCs. All receptors come from a male donor in good health and CMV-seronegative.

The chain links TRBV18 to TRBJ1-4, with 10 nucleotides matching TRBD1. The V segment lost 3 bases and the J segment 8 bases; nucleotides outside the gene matches: 9. Germline V gives CDR1 KGHSH, CDR2 LQKENI. The length of the CDR3 is 16 residues. In DNA, the CDR3 is TGTGCCAGCTCACCGACGGACAGGGGGATTGGGGAAAAACTGTTTTTT. It translates to CASSPTDRGIGEKLFF.

The chain joins TRBV7-9 to TRBJ1-5, with D possibly being TRBD1 (5 bases). Germline loops: CDR1 SEHNR, CDR2 FQNEAQ (reference sequence). Trimming pared 3 bases from V and 7 bases from J, leaving 16 bases between. There are 15 residues in the CDR3. The CDR3 DNA reads TGTGCCAGCAGCTTGGGAGCGGGGGGACGCCAGCCCCAGCATTTT. It codes for CASSLGAGGRQPQHF.

The chain has TRBV5-1 and TRBJ2-3, with a weak D call TRBD2 (5 bases). This CDR3 comprises 14 residues. Germline V gene sequence: CDR1 SGHRS, CDR2 YFSETQ. Trimming stripped 0 bases from V and 6 bases from J, with 11 bases between. The CDR3 coding sequence is TGCGCCAGCAGCTTGGTCGGTGGGGAGGATACGCAGTATTTT. Amino acids: CASSLVGGEDTQYF.

Here the CDR3 reads CASLDTGVGNEQYF. The CDR3 coding sequence is TGTGCCAGCCTCGATACAGGGGTGGGCAACGAGCAGTACTTC. The V and J genes are TRBV28 and TRBJ2-7; 7 positions agree with TRBD1. Per germline, CDR1 MDHEN and CDR2 SYDVKM. V was clipped by 8 bases and J by 5 bases; unmatched bases: 12. The CDR3 runs to 14 residues.

The chain has TRBV7-8 and TRBJ2-7, with TRBD1 identical over 7 bases. The CDR3 has 14 residues. CDR1 and CDR2 (germline): SGHVS, FQNEAQ. V was pared by 3 bases and J by 2 bases, with 4 bases of the junction left unmatched. The CDR3 loop is CASSLGQGAYEQYF. CDR3 nucleotide sequence: TGTGCCAGCAGCTTGGGGCAGGGGGCCTACGAGCAGTACTTC.